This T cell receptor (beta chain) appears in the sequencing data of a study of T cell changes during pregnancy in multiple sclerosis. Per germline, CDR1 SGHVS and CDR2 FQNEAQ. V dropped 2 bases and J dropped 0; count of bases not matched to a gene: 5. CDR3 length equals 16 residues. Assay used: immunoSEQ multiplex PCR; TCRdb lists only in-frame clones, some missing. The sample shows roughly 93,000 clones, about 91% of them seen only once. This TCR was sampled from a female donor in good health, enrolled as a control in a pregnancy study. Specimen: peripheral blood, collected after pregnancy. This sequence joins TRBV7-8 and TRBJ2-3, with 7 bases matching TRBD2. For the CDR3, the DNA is TGTGCCAGCAGCTTAAGGGTTAGCGGGAGCACAGATACGCAGTATTTT. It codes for CASSLRVSGSTDTQYF.